A selection of T cell receptor beta chains follows, all from one sample in a study of blood T cell repertoires in COVID-19. Some clones are missing from TCRdb's copy, which holds only in-frame ones; the method was immunoSEQ multiplex PCR. The sample records roughly 99,000 clones, more than 70% being singletons. Sequenced material: peripheral blood. The receptors were gathered from a man aged 45-65 years with active or convalescent COVID-19. Both conserved end residues are part of each CDR3. A D gene is named only where the DNA matches it firmly. Some rows have no size entry. The others give once, few or many, or a class for an expanded clone.

>.|TRBJ2-3|.|TRBV19
CASSPLGHPTDTQYF
TGTGCCAGTAGCCCGTTGGGACACCCGACAGATACGCAGTATTTT
>.|TRBJ2-5|TRBD1|TRBV4-3
CASSKGQGQETQYF
TGCGCCAGCAGCAAGGGACAGGGACAAGAGACCCAGTACTTC
>.|TRBJ2-7|TRBD1|TRBV3-1/TRBV3-2
CASRHGQGVDEQYF
TGTGCCAGCAGACACGGACAGGGGGTCGACGAGCAGTACTTC
>.|TRBJ2-1|.|TRBV24-1
CASPPNEQFF
TGTGCCTCTCCCCCCAATGAGCAGTTCTTC
>.|TRBJ2-7|.|TRBV10-2
CASMLRLRYEQYF
TGCGCCAGCATGCTGCGGCTCCGCTACGAGCAGTACTTC
>.|TRBJ1-6|.|TRBV5-1
CASSPSPQGMNSPLHF
TGCGCCAGCAGCCCCTCCCCTCAGGGGATGAATTCACCCCTCCACTTT
>.|TRBJ2-7|TRBD2|TRBV9
CASSVSLAGGEEQYF
TGTGCCAGCAGCGTAAGTTTGGCGGGAGGGGAGGAGCAGTACTTC
>once|TRBJ1-2|.|TRBV24-1
CATSASGSGDYGYTF
TGTGCCACCAGTGCCTCTGGGTCGGGTGACTATGGCTACACCTTC
>.|TRBJ2-7|.|TRBV3-1/TRBV3-2
CASSQGHSYEQYF
TGTGCCAGCAGCCAAGGGCACTCCTACGAGCAGTACTTC
>.|TRBJ2-1|TRBD2|TRBV27
CATRPTSGRADEQFF
TGTGCCACCAGGCCCACCAGCGGGAGGGCCGATGAGCAGTTCTTC
>.|TRBJ2-1|TRBD2|TRBV28
CASRMGRGGPHEQFF
TGTGCCAGCAGAATGGGGCGGGGGGGCCCCCATGAGCAGTTCTTC
>.|TRBJ2-1|TRBD2|TRBV6-5
CASRHDGTSIDEQFF
TGTGCCAGCAGGCACGATGGGACTAGTATCGATGAGCAGTTCTTC